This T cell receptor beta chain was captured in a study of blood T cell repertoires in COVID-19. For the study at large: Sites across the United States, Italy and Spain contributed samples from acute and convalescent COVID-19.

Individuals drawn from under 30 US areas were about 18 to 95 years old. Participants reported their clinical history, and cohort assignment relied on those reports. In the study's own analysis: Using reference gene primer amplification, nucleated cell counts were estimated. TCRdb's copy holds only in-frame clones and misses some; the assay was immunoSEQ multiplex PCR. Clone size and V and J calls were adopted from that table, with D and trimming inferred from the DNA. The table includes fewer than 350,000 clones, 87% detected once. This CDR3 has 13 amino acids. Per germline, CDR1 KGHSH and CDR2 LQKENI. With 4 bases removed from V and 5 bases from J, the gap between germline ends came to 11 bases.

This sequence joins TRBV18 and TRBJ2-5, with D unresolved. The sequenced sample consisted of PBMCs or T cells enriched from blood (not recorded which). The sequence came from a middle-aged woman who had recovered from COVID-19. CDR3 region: CASSLSKQETQYF. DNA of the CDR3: TGTGCCAGCTCACTTTCAAAACAGGAGACCCAGTACTTC.